Below, 4 T cell receptor beta chains from the same sample are listed, as sequenced in a study of blood T cell repertoires in COVID-19. Only in-frame clones appear in the TCRdb table, and some are missing; sequencing was by immunoSEQ multiplex PCR. The data hold around 300,000 clones, with just under 90% observed a single time. The sequenced sample consisted of peripheral blood. The origin of the receptors is a woman aged 40 to 50 with acute or convalescent COVID-19.

This chain links TRBV4-1 with TRBJ2-4; 12 bases fit TRBD2. This CDR3 comprises 21 residues. Trimming at V came to 3 bases and at J to 5 bases, leaving 20 bases not matched to a gene. Looked up from germline, CDR1 is MGHRA and CDR2 is YSYEKL. CDR3: CASSQWELGTSGGPDENIQYF. Here the CDR3 DNA reads TGCGCCAGCAGCCAGTGGGAACTTGGAACTAGCGGGGGGCCAGACGAAAACATTCAGTACTTC.

The chain recombines TRBV27 with TRBJ1-5, with D hard to call. In germline, CDR1 is MNHEY, CDR2 SMNVEV (reference sequence). The CDR3 extends over 15 amino acids. V lost 3 bases to trimming and J lost 0 bases, with 9 bases between them. The DNA for the CDR3 is TGTGCCAGCAGTTTTTTACAAGATAGCAATCAGCCCCAGCATTTT. Translation gives CASSFLQDSNQPQHF.

CDR3 residues: CASSASQVPNTEAFF. The DNA of the CDR3 is TGTGCCAGCAGCGCCTCACAGGTTCCGAACACTGAAGCTTTCTTT. The chain combines TRBV7-3 with TRBJ1-1; TRBD1 might be the D (5 bases). The CDR3 sequence is 15 residues long. The germline gives CDR1 SGHTA, CDR2 FQGTGA. With 5 bases removed from V and 1 base from J, the gap between germline ends came to 14 bases.

This chain joins TRBV3-1 (or the pseudogene TRBV3-2) and TRBJ2-7; 8 bases are shared with TRBD2. This CDR3 comprises 16 residues. The V segment lost 4 bases and the J segment 2 bases; nucleotides outside the gene matches: 10. The V gene's germline CDR1 is LGHDT and CDR2 YNNKEL (reference sequence). CDR3 loop: CASSPAPGGATYEQYV. CDR3 bases: TGTGCCAGCAGCCCCGCCCCGGGGGGGGCAACCTACGAGCAGTACGTC.